Listed below are T cell receptor beta chains from one sample, sequenced in a study of T-cell reconstitution after alpha-beta-depleted transplantation in children. Each CDR3 protein is one row after TCRdb ran MiXCR on the PCR reads. Here the sample spans about 250,000 distinct CDR3 sequences, roughly a quarter being singletons. The starting material was PBMCs, mostly from graft donor cells, obtained 360 days after TCRalphabeta/CD19-depleted stem cell transplant. Every receptor here comes from a female patient aged 2-9 years who had a stem cell transplant for congenital amegakaryocytic thrombocytopenia, so the T cells may come from the graft donor. Both conserved end residues are part of each CDR3. D genes are given only for firm matches. Size values are once, few and many counts, or a class for expanded clones, and some rows have none.

J | V | D | size | DNA | CDR3
TRBJ2-5 | TRBV5-1 | . | . | TGCGCCAGCAGCTTGGCCACGGGGGCGGTGGAAGAGACCCAGTACTTC | CASSLATGAVEETQYF
TRBJ1-6 | TRBV7-9 | . | . | TGTGCCAGCAGCTTCTCGGGGTCACCCCTCCACTTT | CASSFSGSPLHF
TRBJ1-1 | TRBV2 | TRBD1 | . | TGTGCCAGCAGTCGACCTGCTACAGGGGGGGACACTGAAGCTTTCTTT | CASSRPATGGDTEAFF
TRBJ2-1 | TRBV12-3/TRBV12-4 | . | few | TGTGCCAGCAGTTTAGCGCGAGGGGGGATAATTCGTGAGCAGTTCTTC | CASSLARGGIIREQFF
TRBJ2-1 | TRBV20-1 | . | few | TGCAGTGCGCAACAACTGCACAATGAGCAGTTCTTC | CSAQQLHNEQFF
TRBJ2-7 | TRBV4-2 | . | few | TGTGCCAGCAGCCACCCCGGCGGGCCGGCCTACGAGCAGTACTTC | CASSHPGGPAYEQYF
TRBJ2-4 | TRBV2 | . | few | TGTGCCAGCAGTGTGAACAGGATAGACATTCAGTACTTC | CASSVNRIDIQYF
TRBJ2-3 | TRBV4-3 | . | few | TGCGCCAGCAGCCAGGAGTCTAGCGAGGCAGATACGCAGTATTTT | CASSQESSEADTQYF
TRBJ2-3 | TRBV24-1 | . | . | TGTGCCACCAGTGATTTTGGGCAGGGCTCAGATACGCAGTATTTT | CATSDFGQGSDTQYF
TRBJ1-2 | TRBV6-2/TRBV6-3 | . | few | TGTGCCAGCAGTTCCCAGGCAGGGCGAGGCTACACCTTC | CASSSQAGRGYTF
TRBJ2-1 | TRBV10-3 | TRBD1 | . | TGTGCCATCCAGACAGGGGGGACTTCTTTTAGCTCCTACAATGAGCAGTTCTTC | CAIQTGGTSFSSYNEQFF
TRBJ2-2 | TRBV10-3 | . | many | TGTGCCATCAGCCCCGACAGTTCAGCGAACACCGGGGAGCTGTTTTTT | CAISPDSSANTGELFF
TRBJ2-2 | TRBV29-1 | . | few | TGCAGCGTCCCACGTACGAACACCGGGGAGCTGTTTTTT | CSVPRTNTGELFF
TRBJ2-3 | TRBV5-6 | . | . | TGTGCCAGTAGACCGAAAGGGCGTCTTTTACTGAGCACAGATACGCAGTATTTT | CASRPKGRLLLSTDTQYF
TRBJ2-5 | TRBV11-2 | . | . | TGTGCCAGCAGCTTAGGGGCGACCCACTATTGGGGTCAAGAGACCCAGTACTTC | CASSLGATHYWGQETQYF
TRBJ2-2 | TRBV28 | TRBD1 | few | TGTGCCAGCAGTTTACTTTACAGGGGGCGCGACACCGGGGAGCTGTTTTTT | CASSLLYRGRDTGELFF
TRBJ1-4 | TRBV7-2 | . | . | TGTGCCAGCAGCTCCGGGACTAAGCAAAAACTGTTTTTT | CASSSGTKQKLFF
TRBJ1-2 | TRBV5-6 | . | few | TGTGCCAGCAGCTGGTCGTCGGGTTCCGGCTACACCTTC | CASSWSSGSGYTF
TRBJ2-1 | TRBV12-3/TRBV12-4 | TRBD2 | few | TGTGCCAGCACCCTCGGGGGGGCAGACAATGAGCAGTTCTTC | CASTLGGADNEQFF
TRBJ1-1 | TRBV10-2 | . | . | TGCGCCAGCAGTCTTCTTGGGGGTAGTAGTACTGAAGCTTTCTTT | CASSLLGGSSTEAFF
TRBJ1-2 | TRBV5-1 | . | once | TGCGCCAGCAGCTTGCAAGGGGGAGGCTACACCTTC | CASSLQGGGYTF
TRBJ2-5 | TRBV13 | . | . | TGTGCCAGCAGCTTAGGTGGGGGACCGAGAGCCCAGTACTTC | CASSLGGGPRAQYF
TRBJ1-1 | TRBV20-1 | . | . | TGCAGTGCCGTGGACTTTCGGAGGACTGAAGCTTTCTTT | CSAVDFRRTEAFF
TRBJ1-4 | TRBV20-1 | TRBD1 | . | TGCAGTGCTAGAGATGCGGACAGGGTTGATGAAAAACTGTTTTTT | CSARDADRVDEKLFF
TRBJ2-3 | TRBV27 | . | . | TGTGCCAGCAGTTTTAAGGGTCATGAAGATACGCAGTATTTT | CASSFKGHEDTQYF
TRBJ2-2 | TRBV12-3/TRBV12-4 | . | few | TGTGCCAGCAGTTTTGGGTACGGGGCGATCACCGGGGAGCTGTTTTTT | CASSFGYGAITGELFF
TRBJ2-7 | TRBV24-1 | . | . | TGTGCCTACTTAGCCAGCGCCTTCTCCTACGAGCAGTACTTC | CAYLASAFSYEQYF
TRBJ2-5 | TRBV7-9 | TRBD2 | once | TGTGCCAGCAACCTTGGTCCCGCTAGCGGGAGGGAGACCCAGTACTTC | CASNLGPASGRETQYF
TRBJ2-2 | TRBV3-1 | . | few | TGTGCCAGCAGTCGTAATATCCAGGGGAGCACCGGGGAGCTGTTTTTT | CASSRNIQGSTGELFF
TRBJ2-1 | TRBV5-1 | TRBD1 | few | TGCGCCAGCAGCTTGGAAGGACAGGGGAACAATGAGCAGTTCTTC | CASSLEGQGNNEQFF
TRBJ2-7 | TRBV3-1 | TRBD2 | few | TGTGCCAGCAGCCAAGATCCGACTAGCGGCTACGAGCAGTACTTC | CASSQDPTSGYEQYF
TRBJ1-5 | TRBV13 | TRBD1 | . | TGTGCCAGCAGTTTAGGAGACAGGGGTAATCAGCCCCAGCATTTT | CASSLGDRGNQPQHF
TRBJ1-1 | TRBV20-1 | . | few | TGCAGTGCTAGGGAGGAACCTACTGAAGCTTTCTTT | CSAREEPTEAFF
TRBJ1-6 | TRBV23-1 | . | . | TGCGCCAGCAGTCAAGCCCCGCGGGCGGCGAGTTCACCCCTCCACTTT | CASSQAPRAASSPLHF
TRBJ2-2 | TRBV12-5 | . | few | TGTGCTAGTGGTTCACACCGGGACAAGAACACCGGGGAGCTGTTTTTT | CASGSHRDKNTGELFF
TRBJ1-1 | TRBV5-1 | TRBD1 | . | TGCGCCAGCAGCCTGAGACAGGGTGGGACTGAAGCTTTCTTT | CASSLRQGGTEAFF
TRBJ2-7 | TRBV6-2/TRBV6-3 | TRBD2 | . | TGTGCCAGTGAAAGCGGGAGGGCCTCAGGCTACGAGCAGTACTTC | CASESGRASGYEQYF